The source of this T cell receptor (beta chain) is a study of T cell changes during pregnancy in multiple sclerosis. The CDR3 runs to 11 residues. From germline, CDR1 is DFQATT and CDR2 SNEGSKA (reference sequence). The V end lost 5 bases, the J end lost 6 bases, and 9 bases lay between the germline ends. TCRdb keeps only in-frame clones here, not all; method: immunoSEQ multiplex PCR. The sample contains tens of thousands of clones, 80% to 95% of which appear only once. This clone was detected only once. This clonotype originated in a female donor in good health, enrolled as a control in a pregnancy study. Here the sequenced sample was CD4+ T cells from peripheral blood mononuclear cells, taken after pregnancy. This rearrangement joins TRBV20-1 to TRBJ2-3, with D unresolved. CDR3 in amino acids: CSAAPGDTQYF. The CDR3 DNA sequence: TGCAGTGCTGCACCCGGGGATACGCAGTATTTT.